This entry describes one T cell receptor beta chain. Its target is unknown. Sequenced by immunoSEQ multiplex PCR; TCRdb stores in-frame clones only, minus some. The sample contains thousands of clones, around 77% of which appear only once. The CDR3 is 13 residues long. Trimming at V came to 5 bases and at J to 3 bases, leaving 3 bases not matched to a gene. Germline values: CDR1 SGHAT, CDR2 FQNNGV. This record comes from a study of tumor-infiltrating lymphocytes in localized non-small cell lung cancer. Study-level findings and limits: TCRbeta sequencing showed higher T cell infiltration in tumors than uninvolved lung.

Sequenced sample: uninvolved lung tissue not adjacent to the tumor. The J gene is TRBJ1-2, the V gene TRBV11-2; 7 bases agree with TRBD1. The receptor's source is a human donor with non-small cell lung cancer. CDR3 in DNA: TGTGCCAGCAGCCCTGGACAGGACTATGGCTACACCTTC. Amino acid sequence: CASSPGQDYGYTF.